What follows are 22 T cell receptor beta chains derived from one specimen sequenced in a study of blood T cell repertoires in COVID-19. Clones were read by immunoSEQ multiplex PCR, and TCRdb kept only the in-frame ones, dropping some. The sample includes about 160,000 clones, about nine tenths of them seen just once. Material for sequencing was peripheral blood. The receptors shown here come from a man aged 30 to 45 with COVID-19, enrolled during active disease.

The genes are TRBV30 and TRBJ1-1; D might be TRBD1 (6 bases). Germline lookup yields CDR1 GTSNPN and CDR2 SVGIG (reference sequence). CDR3 length: 13 amino acids. V was trimmed by 3 bases and J by 3 bases, leaving 11 bases between them. The CDR3 loop is CAWSGQRDTEAFF. Here the CDR3 DNA reads TGTGCCTGGAGCGGACAGAGGGACACTGAAGCTTTCTTT. The variable domain in full, completed from reference TRBV30 and TRBJ1-1, reads SQTIHQWPATLVQPVGSPLSLECTVEGTSNPNLYWYRQAAGRGLQLLFYSVGIGQISSEVPQNLSASRPQDRQFILSSKKLLLSDSGFYLCAWSGQRDTEAFFGQGTRLTVV.

The chain links TRBV19 to TRBJ1-1, with a possible D match to TRBD1 (5 bases). V lost 5 bases and J 4 bases, leaving 23 bases between the germline ends. Germline CDR1 is LNHDA and CDR2 is SQIVND (reference sequence). The CDR3 has 17 residues. CDR3 sequence (DNA): TGTGCCAGTAGTTCACCTCCCATGGAACGGGGGATCACTGAAGCTTTCTTT. It codes for CASSSPPMERGITEAFF.

The chain links TRBV7-9 to TRBJ2-4; 7 positions agree with TRBD1. The ends lost 1 base at V and 0 bases at J; junction bases unmatched: 6. The CDR3 runs to 17 residues. CDR1 and CDR2 (germline): SEHNR, FQNEAQ (reference sequence). The CDR3 nucleotides are TGTGCCAGCAGCTTAGGGGACAGCGATATAGCCAAAAACATTCAGTACTTC. Translating gives CASSLGDSDIAKNIQYF.

V and J are TRBV5-4 and TRBJ1-1; D is unresolved. The length of the CDR3 is 15 residues. The germline CDR1 and CDR2 sequences are SGHNT and YYREEE (reference sequence). The ends were cut back, 2 bases at V and 7 bases at J, with 18 bases in the middle. This CDR3 reads CASSFQQHDTGEAFF. CDR3 sequence (DNA): TGTGCCAGCAGCTTCCAGCAGCATGACACTGGTGAAGCTTTCTTT.

The rearrangement joins TRBV19 to TRBJ1-2; 9 positions match TRBD1. The germline V gene has CDR1 LNHDA and CDR2 SQIVND (reference sequence). The CDR3 length is 15 residues. V lost 6 bases and J lost 2; bases outside the gene matches: 7. This CDR3 is CASSPDRGLNYGYTF. The CDR3 coding sequence is TGTGCCAGTAGCCCGGACAGGGGCTTGAACTATGGCTACACCTTC. Complete variable domain (other parts from reference TRBV19 and TRBJ1-2): DGGITQSPKYLFRKEGQNVTLSCEQNLNHDAMYWYRQDPGQGLRLIYYSQIVNDFQKGDIAEGYSVSREKKESFPLTVTSAQKNPTAFYLCASSPDRGLNYGYTFGSGTRLTVV.

The V gene is TRBV19, the J gene TRBJ1-2; possible D gene TRBD1, 5 bases. This CDR3 region has 12 residues. V was clipped by 7 bases and J by 8 bases, with 14 bases between them. CDR1 is LNHDA and CDR2 is SQIVND in the germline V gene (reference sequence). The CDR3, as DNA: TGTGCCAGTATGGAGGGGTCCGGAGGCTACACCTTC. It codes for CASMEGSGGYTF.

The chain uses TRBV11-2 and TRBJ1-6, with TRBD1 matching 8 bases. Germline CDR1 and CDR2: SGHAT and FQNNGV. CDR3 size: 15 residues. Trimming took 5 bases from V and 3 from J; bases not matched to a gene: 3. The CDR3 sequence is CASSPDRVYNSPLHF. The CDR3 DNA reads as TGTGCCAGCAGCCCGGACAGGGTCTATAATTCACCCCTCCACTTT. The full variable domain, with the rest looked up from reference TRBV11-2 and TRBJ1-6, is EAGVAQSPRYKIIEKRQSVAFWCNPISGHATLYWYQQILGQGPKLLIQFQNNGVVDDSQLPKDRFSAERLKGVDSTLKIQPAKLEDSAVYLCASSPDRVYNSPLHFGNGTRLTVT.

V and J are TRBV13 and TRBJ2-5; 9 bases map to TRBD2. CDR1 and CDR2 from the germline V gene are PRHDT and FYEKMQ (reference sequence). J was trimmed by 2 bases and V by 2 bases; bases with no gene match: 9. The CDR3 has 17 residues. CDR3 amino acids: CASSLRSAGGPQETQYF. CDR3 bases: TGTGCCAGCAGCTTAAGAAGCGCGGGGGGGCCTCAAGAGACCCAGTACTTC.

This CDR3 reads CASSLSSGWETQYF. Written as DNA, the CDR3 is TGTGCCAGCAGTTTATCGTCCGGTTGGGAGACCCAGTACTTC. The chain has TRBV27 and TRBJ2-5; D call uncertain. Germline CDR1 and CDR2: MNHEY and SMNVEV (reference sequence). Trimming took off 0 bases at V and 5 bases at J, with 10 bases between the two ends. This CDR3 contains 14 residues.

The chain is built from TRBV28 and TRBJ2-7, with 12 bases lining up with TRBD2. The CDR3 has 15 residues. Germline V gene lookup returns CDR1 MDHEN and CDR2 SYDVKM. V was clipped by 6 bases and J by 3 bases; unmatched bases: 6. The chain's CDR3 is CASRPWTSGNYEQYF. The CDR3, as DNA: TGTGCCAGCAGGCCTTGGACTAGCGGGAACTACGAGCAGTACTTC.

The gene calls are TRBV28 and TRBJ2-1; 9 bases fit TRBD1. CDR3 length: 17 amino acids. V dropped 3 bases and J dropped 3; count of bases not matched to a gene: 9. From germline, CDR1 is MDHEN and CDR2 SYDVKM. CDR3 protein: CASSFPTRDRDYNEQFF. CDR3 bases: TGTGCCAGCAGTTTCCCAACCCGGGACAGGGACTACAATGAGCAGTTCTTC.

The V call is TRBV6-5, the J call TRBJ2-7, with 7 positions matching TRBD1. Germline V gene data show CDR1 as MNHEY and CDR2 as SVGAGI. This CDR3 contains 13 residues. The J segment lost 6 bases and the V segment lost 0 bases, leaving 2 bases of the junction unmatched. CDR3 in amino acids: CASSYSQGIEQYF. The CDR3 coding sequence is TGTGCCAGCAGTTACTCACAGGGGATCGAGCAGTACTTC.

The chain couples TRBV18 to TRBJ1-4; no clear D. From germline, CDR1 is KGHSH and CDR2 LQKENI. The CDR3 is 15 residues long. Trimming stripped 6 bases from V and 4 bases from J, with 15 bases between. CDR3 sequence (DNA): TGTGCCAGCTCCCCTACCACGGTGTTTAATGAAAAACTGTTTTTT. Protein product: CASSPTTVFNEKLFF.

This clone is labeled medium-sized. The chain carries TRBV19 and TRBJ1-4, with D uncertain. The germline V gene encodes CDR1 LNHDA and CDR2 SQIVND (reference sequence). V was pared by 7 bases and J by 7 bases, with 16 bases between. This CDR3 comprises 14 residues. CDR3 nucleotide sequence: TGTGCCAGTACCTCTGACTTCGGCGGTGAAAAACTGTTTTTT. Translating gives CASTSDFGGEKLFF.

The chain has TRBV27 and TRBJ1-2; the match to TRBD1 covers 9 bases. Germline CDR1 MNHEY, CDR2 SMNVEV (reference sequence). The length of the CDR3 is 12 residues. J lost 8 bases, V lost 4 bases, and 2 bases had no gene match. CDR3 DNA sequence: TGTGCCAGCAGTTCAACAGGGGGCGGCTACACCTTC. Protein sequence: CASSSTGGGYTF.

The gene calls are TRBV13 and TRBJ2-7, with 10 bases that match TRBD2. CDR1 PRHDT and CDR2 FYEKMQ come from the germline V gene (reference sequence). The CDR3 extends over 17 amino acids. After removal of 2 bases from V and 6 bases from J, the junction contained 13 bases not matched to a gene. CDR3 sequence (DNA): TGTGCCAGCAGCTTAATAAGTGATTGGCTAGCGGGGGCCGAGCAGTACTTC. It encodes CASSLISDWLAGAEQYF.

The gene calls are TRBV11-3 and TRBJ2-1, with TRBD1 identical over 8 bases. CDR1 and CDR2 from the germline V gene are SGHNT and YENEEA. J gave up 14 bases and V 4 bases, and 4 bases lay outside the gene matches. The CDR3 is made up of 11 amino acids. The chain's CDR3 is CASSSRQGKFF. CDR3 DNA sequence: TGTGCCAGCAGCTCCCGACAGGGGAAGTTCTTC.

The chain employs TRBV28 and TRBJ2-7; 9 bases are shared with TRBD2. The CDR3 runs to 15 residues. In germline, CDR1 is MDHEN, CDR2 SYDVKM. With 4 bases clipped from V and 4 bases from J, the junction kept 8 bases outside the gene matches. The DNA of the CDR3 is TGTGCCAGCAGTTCCGTGACTAGCGGTAAATACGAGCAGTACTTC. This translates into CASSSVTSGKYEQYF.

The rearrangement joins TRBV4-3 to TRBJ2-1, with 8 bases that match TRBD1. Germline V lookup: CDR1 LGHNA, CDR2 YSLEER. The CDR3 runs to 17 residues. Trimming at V came to 2 bases and at J to 3 bases, leaving 9 bases not matched to a gene. CDR3 sequence reads: CASSQWTGQGFYNEQFF. As DNA, the CDR3 is TGCGCCAGCAGCCAATGGACCGGACAGGGCTTCTACAATGAGCAGTTCTTC.

The chain links TRBV4-3 to TRBJ1-6; perhaps TRBD1 as D (5 bases). The length of the CDR3 is 16 residues. Germline values: CDR1 LGHNA, CDR2 YSLEER. Trimming cost V 1 base and J 8 bases, with 15 bases left between them. As DNA, the CDR3 is TGCGCCAGCAGCCAAGGGAGATTAGACAGATATTCACCCCTCCACTTT. As protein: CASSQGRLDRYSPLHF.

The rearrangement joins TRBV6-2 or TRBV6-3 to TRBJ2-7, with 9 bases that match TRBD1. The CDR3 length is 16 residues. The ends lost 6 bases at V and 4 bases at J; junction bases unmatched: 13. CDR1 is MNHEY and CDR2 is SVGEGT in the germline V gene. The CDR3: CASSLWAGTGMYEQYF. CDR3 nucleotide sequence: TGTGCCAGCAGCCTTTGGGCTGGGACAGGGATGTACGAGCAGTACTTC.

This chain uses TRBV29-1 with TRBJ1-2; the match to TRBD1 covers 7 bases. V dropped 7 bases and J dropped 7; count of bases not matched to a gene: 12. The germline V gene has CDR1 SQVTM and CDR2 ANQGSEA. This CDR3 comprises 13 residues. The DNA for the CDR3 is TGCAGCGCCTTCGGTGACAGGGAGGCTGGCTACACCTTC. Translated, it gives CSAFGDREAGYTF.